This TCR beta chain was captured in a study of T cell responses to AZD1222 COVID-19 vaccine (dated by TCRdb to about 2021). A note on the overall study: TCR sequencing covered roughly 230 trial participants: approximately 200 given two doses of AZD1222 and 26 given two doses of MenACWY control vaccine. Enrollment into the trials was organized by age into subgroups of 18-55, 56-69 and 70-plus years, and those subgroups contained approximately 150, 30 and 60 TCR-sequenced participants, respectively.

From the cysteine up to the phenylalanine, the CDR3 has a length of 13 residues. Only the CDR3 region is kept as DNA, spanning 39 bases read in frame from base 1. V lost 6 bases and J lost 1 base, and the count of bases not matched to a germline gene is 2. The germline V gene yields KGHSH for CDR1 and LQKENI for CDR2. Of note for this clone: This receptor's antigen is unknown. Base-call qualities are not available, and no considerably larger clone is one nucleotide away.

This specimen's time point label, interpreted: about 28 days (+/-7) after the second vaccine dose. AZD1222 recipients with second doses at about 4 weeks or about 12 weeks were pooled, because spike-specific TCR depth and breadth did not differ between schedules. Vaccinee samples were obtained from the UK trials COV001 and COV002, which included a single-blind randomized controlled phase 2/3 trial of AZD1222 (ChAdOx1 nCoV-19) in healthy adults. Trial participant PBMC samples were collected at day 0 and day 28 after the second dose for TCRbeta chain sequencing. The CDR3 regions of human TCRbeta chains were subjected to immunosequencing. The authors' analysis ran thus. Repertoire TCRs were checked for matches against a reference library of SARS-CoV-2-specific TCRs that had been generated using the MIRA antigen-specificity platform. Breadth was defined as the fraction of unique TCRs that were SARS-CoV-2-associated, and depth was defined as the fraction of total T cells that were SARS-CoV-2-associated. Using the MIRA data, each spike-specific TCR was mapped to the spike region that the TCR reacts to and placed in a CD4 or CD8 class. Log10-transformed breadth and depth values were compared by one-way ANOVA with Sidak's multiple comparisons tests. Sourced from immuneACCESS, this table was stored by TCRdb with only in-frame sequences that have V and J called. A share of the clones is absent; for the studies checked, an unresolved V gene accounts for under half, and the remainder has no known explanation. V and J calls and clone size are copied from that table; D and trimming were computed from the DNA. This sample has more than 150,000 clones in its table, and roughly 90% of those were observed once. The top ten hold about 1.4% of the sample.

The full study reports these points: The whole spike protein was spanned by vaccine-associated CD4 TCRs, and dominant responses were seen in regions 160-218 and 743-854. Conclusions about previously exposed vaccinees were limited because only six or seven AZD1222 recipients were SARS-CoV-2 seropositive at baseline. Because no samples from the day 14 peak response were available, repertoires could be characterized only after the peak T cell response. Participants were mostly white British and included more females than males, and it was suggested by the authors that clonal diversity may have been underestimated. The 56-69-year group was small, and its depth increase did not reach significance, likely because of low power. Spike-specific TCR breadth and depth rose significantly after two AZD1222 doses compared with day 0 and with MenACWY recipients. Nearly half of unique spike-specific TCRs reportedly recognized epitopes outside regions mutated in the B.1.351 and B.1.1.7 variants.

The sequencing used peripheral blood, collected 28 days after the second AZD1222 dose. The chain is made from TRBV18 and TRBJ1-1, and 7 junctional nucleotides match TRBD1. The clonotype was recovered from an adult who received the AZD1222 COVID-19 vaccine. For the CDR3, the sequence is CASSDRANTEAFF. Read as DNA, the sequence is TGTGCCAGCTCCGACAGGGCGAACACTGAAGCTTTCTTT. Extended through the reference TRBV18 and TRBJ1-1 proteins, this CDR3 yields the full variable domain: NAGVMQNPRHLVRRRGQEARLRCSPMKGHSHVYWYRQLPEEGLKFMVYLQKENIIDESGMPKERFSAEFPKEGPSILRIQQVVRGDSAAYFCASSDRANTEAFFGQGTRLTVV.